A single sample is the source of the 22 T cell receptor beta chains below, sequenced in a study of OX40 agonist ivuxolimab in advanced cancers. Assay: immunoSEQ multiplex PCR; the TCRdb copy retains only in-frame clones and omits some. In the table there are about 80,000 clones, around 92% of which are singletons. The starting material was CD4+ or CD8+ T cells sorted from blood, obtained in a trial of the OX40 agonist ivuxolimab. These receptors originate from an adult with an advanced solid tumor such as melanoma, head and neck, liver or kidney cancer.

The chain is built from TRBV9 and TRBJ2-6, with 7 bases fitting TRBD1. This CDR3 is built from 18 residues. Germline CDR1 reads SGDLS; CDR2 reads YYNGEE. V trimming: 4 bases; J trimming: 4 bases; junction bases outside the gene matches: 14. CDR3 loop: CASSPSVGDSIGANVLTF. CDR3 DNA: TGTGCCAGCAGCCCGAGCGTTGGGGACAGCATAGGGGCCAACGTCCTGACTTTC.

In DNA form, the CDR3 reads TGTGCCAGCAACCACAGGGAATCCTACGAGCAGTACTTC. Protein product: CASNHRESYEQYF. The chain combines TRBV6-5 with TRBJ2-7, with D tentatively TRBD1 (6 bases). V was shortened by 7 bases and J by 1 base, with 11 bases between the two germline ends. Germline V lookup: CDR1 MNHEY, CDR2 SVGAGI. CDR3 length equals 13 residues.

This clone has more than one count but fewer than ten. The chain carries TRBV5-5 and TRBJ1-5; 10 nucleotides agree with TRBD1. The V segment lost 1 base and the J segment 5 bases; nucleotides outside the gene matches: 9. Germline CDR1 reads SGHKS; CDR2 reads YYEKEE (reference sequence). This CDR3 region has 17 residues. CDR3 bases: TGTGCCAGCAGCTTGTTTGGGGACAGGGGAAGGCATCAGCCCCAGCATTTT. Amino acids: CASSLFGDRGRHQPQHF.

The genes are TRBV4-1 and TRBJ1-2; unclear D gene. Germline V lookup: CDR1 MGHRA, CDR2 YSYEKL. V shed 1 base and J shed 4 bases, with 19 bases lying between them. The CDR3 loop spans 17 amino acids. The CDR3 loop is CASSQAPWTLDGYGYTF. Here the CDR3 DNA reads TGCGCCAGCAGCCAAGCGCCCTGGACCTTGGACGGCTATGGCTACACCTTC.

This clone was counted a single time. The CDR3 region has the DNA TGTGCCAGCAGTTCTGGACTAGCGGACTTCACTCATACGCAGTATTTT. This gives the protein CASSSGLADFTHTQYF. This sequence joins TRBV7-6 and TRBJ2-3, with 10 bases lining up with TRBD2. Trimming at V came to 6 bases and at J to 7 bases, leaving 13 bases not matched to a gene. Germline V gene data show CDR1 as SGHVS and CDR2 as FNYEAQ. This CDR3 is built from 16 residues.

V usage is TRBV9 and J usage is TRBJ1-1, with TRBD1 matching 12 bases. The junction had 6 bases not matched to a gene; V was cut back by 3 bases and J by 6 bases. In germline, CDR1 is SGDLS, CDR2 YYNGEE. This CDR3 has 15 residues. CDR3 nucleotides: TGTGCCAGCAGCGATACCGGGACAGGGGGCTCTGAAGCTTTCTTT. Its translation is CASSDTGTGGSEAFF.

The V call is TRBV7-9, the J call TRBJ2-7, with D uncertain. CDR1 SEHNR and CDR2 FQNEAQ come from the germline V gene (reference sequence). The CDR3 runs to 13 residues. Trimming shortened V by 6 bases and J by 4 bases, and 13 bases separated the two germline ends. The CDR3 nucleotides read TGTGCCAGCAGTAGGATAAACCTTTACGAGCAGTACTTC. It translates to CASSRINLYEQYF.

This rearrangement joins TRBV10-3 to TRBJ1-4; no clear D. This CDR3 comprises 15 residues. V gave up 2 bases and J gave up 0 bases, with 7 bases separating them. Germline CDR1 reads ENHRY; CDR2 reads SYGVKD. The CDR3 DNA sequence: TGTGCCATCAGTGAGGGAATTGCAACTAATGAAAAACTGTTTTTT. Translated: CAISEGIATNEKLFF.

The chain carries TRBV7-9 and TRBJ1-5; D unclear. The germline gives CDR1 SEHNR, CDR2 FQNEAQ (reference sequence). The CDR3 loop spans 14 amino acids. Deletions cut 1 base from V and 6 bases from J, with 10 bases between. The CDR3: CASSLGGFSQPQHF. CDR3 nucleotide sequence: TGTGCCAGCAGCTTAGGGGGTTTTAGTCAGCCCCAGCATTTT.

This chain joins TRBV4-1 and TRBJ1-5, with unresolved D. The V gene's germline CDR1 is MGHRA and CDR2 YSYEKL. The CDR3 length is 16 residues. With 0 bases removed from V and 0 bases from J, the gap between germline ends came to 9 bases. The DNA for the CDR3 is TGCGCCAGCAGCCAAGAAAGACAATATAGCAATCAGCCCCAGCATTTT. Translation: CASSQERQYSNQPQHF.

The CDR3 coding sequence is TGTGCCAGCAGCGACGGACAGTCTTTCTATGGCTACACCTTC. Translation gives CASSDGQSFYGYTF. This rearrangement joins TRBV9 to TRBJ1-2, with a weak D call TRBD1 (6 bases). The CDR3 is 14 amino acids. V lost 3 bases and J 4 bases, leaving 13 bases between the germline ends. Germline V gene lookup returns CDR1 SGDLS and CDR2 YYNGEE. The full variable domain, its missing parts supplied by reference TRBV9 and TRBJ1-2, is DSGVTQTPKHLITATGQRVTLRCSPRSGDLSVYWYQQSLDQGLQFLIQYYNGEERAKGNILERFSAQQFPDLHSELNLSSLELGDSALYFCASSDGQSFYGYTFGSGTRLTVV.

J is TRBJ2-5 and V is TRBV6-4, with D perhaps assigned TRBD1 or TRBD2 (5 bases each). With 2 bases removed from V and 0 bases from J, the gap between germline ends came to 10 bases. The CDR3 sequence is 15 residues long. Looked up from germline, CDR1 is MRHNA and CDR2 is SNTAGT. The chain's CDR3 is CASSDLGEYQETQYF. For the CDR3, the DNA is TGTGCCAGCAGTGACCTAGGGGAGTACCAAGAGACCCAGTACTTC.

This chain connects TRBV7-9 to TRBJ2-1; 11 nucleotides align to TRBD2. J lost 5 bases, V lost 4 bases, and 4 bases had no gene match. This CDR3 is 15 amino acids long. Germline values: CDR1 SEHNR, CDR2 FQNEAQ (reference sequence). CDR3 loop: CASSSTSGGNNEQFF. The DNA for the CDR3 is TGTGCCAGCAGCTCCACTAGCGGGGGTAACAATGAGCAGTTCTTC.

J is TRBJ2-5 and V is TRBV15, with 7 bases that match TRBD1. The closer fit of TRBJ2-7 to the DNA end suggests the J call may be wrong. This CDR3 is built from 15 residues. The germline gives CDR1 LNHNV, CDR2 YYDKDF (reference sequence). The CDR3 loop reads CATSEGAGRTYEQYF. DNA for the CDR3: TGTGCCACCAGCGAGGGGGCCGGTCGGACCTACGAGCAGTACTTC.

The V gene is TRBV9, the J gene TRBJ1-2, with a possible D match to TRBD1 (5 bases). Germline V gives CDR1 SGDLS, CDR2 YYNGEE. Trimming took 3 bases from V and 10 from J, leaving 22 bases between them. CDR3 length: 15 residues. CDR3 DNA sequence: TGTGCCAGCAGCGAACTACTTCAACGTCCAGGGTTCTACACCTTC. This translates into CASSELLQRPGFYTF.

The CDR3 coding sequence is TGCGCCAGCAGCCGCTACGGACAGGGAGGGTACAATGAGCAGTTCTTC. Amino acid sequence: CASSRYGQGGYNEQFF. V gene TRBV5-1 combines with J gene TRBJ2-1; maybe TRBD1 (8 bases). V was trimmed by 4 bases and J by 4 bases, leaving 18 bases between them. The CDR3 covers 16 residues. The V gene's germline CDR1 is SGHRS and CDR2 YFSETQ.

The chain carries TRBV7-9 and TRBJ2-3, with D possibly being TRBD1 or TRBD2 (5 bases each). This CDR3 region has 15 residues. In germline, CDR1 is SEHNR, CDR2 FQNEAQ (reference sequence). The V and J ends lost 5 bases and 4 bases respectively, with 16 bases between them. CDR3 sequence (DNA): TGTGCCAGCAGCCATTCTGGGGACCCGGCAGATACGCAGTATTTT. Amino acid sequence: CASSHSGDPADTQYF.

The chain uses TRBV28 and TRBJ2-1; 9 bases are a match to TRBD1. After removal of 5 bases from V and 5 bases from J, the junction contained 4 bases not matched to a gene. The germline CDR1 and CDR2 sequences are MDHEN and SYDVKM. The CDR3 loop spans 14 amino acids. The CDR3 DNA reads as TGTGCCAGCAGTCCTAGGACAGGGGACAATGAGCAGTTCTTC. Translating gives CASSPRTGDNEQFF.

This chain joins TRBV5-1 and TRBJ2-7; possible D gene TRBD1, 5 bases. This CDR3 region has 14 residues. The germline gives CDR1 SGHRS, CDR2 YFSETQ. V dropped 0 bases and J dropped 3 bases, with 10 bases sitting between them. CDR3 in amino acids: CASSLVQGFYEQYF. CDR3 nucleotide sequence: TGCGCCAGCAGCTTGGTTCAGGGATTCTACGAGCAGTACTTC.

V gene TRBV5-4 combines with J gene TRBJ2-5; D not certain. Looked up from germline, CDR1 is SGHNT and CDR2 is YYREEE (reference sequence). The CDR3 contains 15 residues. With 4 bases removed from V and 2 bases from J, the gap between germline ends came to 15 bases. The CDR3 here is CASSNPLDQQETQYF. The DNA of the CDR3 is TGTGCCAGCAGCAACCCGCTAGACCAGCAAGAGACCCAGTACTTC. The whole variable domain, remainder taken from reference TRBV5-4 and TRBJ2-5, is ETGVTQSPTHLIKTRGQQVTLRCSSQSGHNTVSWYQQALGQGPQFIFQYYREEENGRGNFPPRFSGLQFPNYSSELNVNALELDDSALYLCASSNPLDQQETQYFGPGTRLLVL.

The V call is TRBV11-2, the J call TRBJ2-2; unclear D gene. Germline CDR1 is SGHAT and CDR2 is FQNNGV. V was pared by 2 bases and J by 1 base, with 5 bases between. The CDR3 loop spans 14 amino acids. CDR3 loop: CASSLWGNTGELFF. The CDR3 DNA is TGTGCCAGCAGCTTATGGGGGAACACCGGGGAGCTGTTTTTT. Combining the CDR3 with reference TRBV11-2 and TRBJ2-2 gives the whole variable domain EAGVAQSPRYKIIEKRQSVAFWCNPISGHATLYWYQQILGQGPKLLIQFQNNGVVDDSQLPKDRFSAERLKGVDSTLKIQPAKLEDSAVYLCASSLWGNTGELFFGEGSRLTVL.

The chain recombines TRBV6-5 with TRBJ2-3; TRBD1 or TRBD2 may be the D gene (6 bases each). Trimming removed 0 bases from V and 4 bases from J, with 14 bases in between. The germline V gene has CDR1 MNHEY and CDR2 SVGAGI. The CDR3 consists of 16 residues. CDR3 DNA: TGTGCCAGCAGTTACTCGGGGGGCCACCTATCAGATACGCAGTATTTT. It yields the protein CASSYSGGHLSDTQYF.